This section outlines one T cell receptor (beta chain) sequence together with its context. The antigen remains undetermined. This entry comes from a study of blood T cells in healthy people across ages. About the research overall: Per two T cells, about one barcoded beta molecule was captured through template switching. Study-wide results and limits: More naive CD4+ cells and higher diversity were found in long-lived than in aged donors.

Alongside a J-beta primer mix, a sample-barcoded 5' primer served in a second PCR lasting about 7 to 12 cycles. Via MiXCR, TCRdb re-called the 5' RACE reads, giving one row per CDR3 protein. The sample has about 900,000 distinct CDR3 sequences, about 62% seen once. The CDR3 has 14 residues. CDR1 and CDR2 from the germline V gene are SGHTA and FQGNSA. V dropped 2 bases and J dropped 7; count of bases not matched to a gene: 8. This chain links TRBV7-2 with TRBJ2-7; 7 nucleotides agree with TRBD1. Sample: blood. This receptor was taken from a man aged 30 to 45 in good health. Here the CDR3 DNA reads TGTGCCAGCAGCTTAACCGGGACAGCCTGGGAGCAGTACTTC. Translation gives CASSLTGTAWEQYF.